This TCR beta chain originates from a study of shared clonotypes between healthy human individuals. Study-wide context: The cohort comprised a couple of women and a few men. Their ages spanned 18 to 49 years. Study-level results: Limitation of the genetic and exposure-history diversity represented came from the few donors. Among the subsets, naive ones generally showed larger estimated richness than memory ones.

Generated by immunoSEQ multiplex PCR, the TCRdb table keeps only in-frame clones and is missing some. Among 2 million to 2.5 million clones, about 90% were seen once, and the ten largest hold 0.37%. There are a few counts of this clone. No antigen is known for it. There were no recent acute infections or vaccinations among the donors, who were healthy HIV-negative adults. This CDR3 has 13 residues. With 7 bases removed from V and 2 bases from J, the gap between germline ends came to 14 bases. The germline V gene encodes CDR1 SQVTM and CDR2 ANQGSEA. This TCR was sampled from a man aged 18 to 30 in good health. Some clones in this sample may be carry-over from other donors' samples. Sequencing was performed on naive CD4+ T cells from PBMCs. Subset denoted: CD45RA+ positively selected. The genes are TRBV29-1 and TRBJ1-1, with a tentative D call TRBD1 (5 bases). Here the CDR3 DNA reads TGCAGCGGTAGACAGTCAGTAAACACTGAAGCTTTCTTT. Translating it yields CSGRQSVNTEAFF.